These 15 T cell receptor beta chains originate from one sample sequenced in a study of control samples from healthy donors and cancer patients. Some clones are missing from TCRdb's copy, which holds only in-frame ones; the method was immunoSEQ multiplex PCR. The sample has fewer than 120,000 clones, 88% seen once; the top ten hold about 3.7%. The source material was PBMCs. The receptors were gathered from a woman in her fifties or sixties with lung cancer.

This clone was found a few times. CDR3: CASRDDWGNTEAFF. The CDR3 region has the DNA TGTGCCAGCAGGGACGATTGGGGGAACACTGAAGCTTTCTTT. The chain carries TRBV6-5 and TRBJ1-1; D ambiguous. Germline CDR1 and CDR2: MNHEY and SVGAGI. The ends were cut back, 6 bases at V and 1 base at J, with 12 bases in the middle. This CDR3 comprises 14 residues.

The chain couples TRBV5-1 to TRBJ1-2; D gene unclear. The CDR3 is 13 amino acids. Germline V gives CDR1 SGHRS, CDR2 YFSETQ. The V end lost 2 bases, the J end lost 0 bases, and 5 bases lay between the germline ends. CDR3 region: CASSLWANYGYTF. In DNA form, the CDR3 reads TGCGCCAGCAGCTTATGGGCTAACTATGGCTACACCTTC. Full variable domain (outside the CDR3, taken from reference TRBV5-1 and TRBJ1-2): KAGVTQTPRYLIKTRGQQVTLSCSPISGHRSVSWYQQTPGQGLQFLFEYFSETQRNKGNFPGRFSGRQFSNSRSEMNVSTLELGDSALYLCASSLWANYGYTFGSGTRLTVV.

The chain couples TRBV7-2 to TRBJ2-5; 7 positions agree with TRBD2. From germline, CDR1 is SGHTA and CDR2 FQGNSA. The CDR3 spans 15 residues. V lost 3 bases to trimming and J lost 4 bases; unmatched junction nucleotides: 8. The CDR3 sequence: CASSFTSEHTETQYF. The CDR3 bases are TGTGCCAGCAGCTTTACTAGCGAACACACAGAGACCCAGTACTTC.

In nucleotides, the CDR3 is TGTGCCAGCTCACCTAACGTGCGAGGGTCCAACACTGAAGCTTTCTTT. Translated: CASSPNVRGSNTEAFF. The genes are TRBV18 and TRBJ1-1; no definite D call. Germline assignment: CDR1 KGHSH and CDR2 LQKENI. V dropped 3 bases and J dropped 2 bases, with 16 bases sitting between them. The CDR3 has 16 residues.

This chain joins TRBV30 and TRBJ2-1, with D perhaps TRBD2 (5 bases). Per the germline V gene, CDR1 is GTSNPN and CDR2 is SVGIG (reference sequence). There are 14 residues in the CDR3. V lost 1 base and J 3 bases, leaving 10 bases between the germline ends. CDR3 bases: TGTGCCTGGAGTGCCAGCGGAATCTACAATGAGCAGTTCTTC. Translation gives CAWSASGIYNEQFF. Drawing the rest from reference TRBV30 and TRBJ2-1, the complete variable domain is SQTIHQWPATLVQPVGSPLSLECTVEGTSNPNLYWYRQAAGRGLQLLFYSVGIGQISSEVPQNLSASRPQDRQFILSSKKLLLSDSGFYLCAWSASGIYNEQFFGPGTRLTVL.

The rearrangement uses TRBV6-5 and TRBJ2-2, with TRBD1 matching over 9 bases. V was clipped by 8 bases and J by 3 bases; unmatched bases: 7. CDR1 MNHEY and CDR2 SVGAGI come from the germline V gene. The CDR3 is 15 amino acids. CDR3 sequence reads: CASSTGGTDTGELFF. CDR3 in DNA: TGTGCCAGCTCCACAGGGGGCACGGACACCGGGGAGCTGTTTTTT.

CDR3 sequence (DNA): TGTGCCAGCAGTGCCCCTATTACAGGGGGCGCCCCAATTGACGAGCAGTACTTC. The encoded protein is CASSAPITGGAPIDEQYF. The V gene is TRBV6-1, the J gene TRBJ2-7, with 9 bases matching TRBD1. V was pared by 4 bases and J by 5 bases, with 18 bases of the junction left unmatched. The CDR3 has 18 amino acids. The germline V gene has CDR1 MNHNS and CDR2 SASEGT.

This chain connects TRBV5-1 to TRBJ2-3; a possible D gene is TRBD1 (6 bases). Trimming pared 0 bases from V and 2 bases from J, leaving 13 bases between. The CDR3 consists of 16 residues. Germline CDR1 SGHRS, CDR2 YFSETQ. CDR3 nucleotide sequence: TGCGCCAGCAGCTTGGACTCCACGGGACACACAGATACGCAGTATTTT. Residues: CASSLDSTGHTDTQYF.

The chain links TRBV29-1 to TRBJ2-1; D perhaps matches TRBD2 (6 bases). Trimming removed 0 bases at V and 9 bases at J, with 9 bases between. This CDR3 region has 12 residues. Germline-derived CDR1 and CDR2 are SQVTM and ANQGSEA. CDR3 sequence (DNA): TGCAGCGTTGAAGATATCGGGAGTGAGCAGTTCTTC. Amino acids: CSVEDIGSEQFF.

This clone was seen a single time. The DNA of the CDR3 is TGTGCCAGCAGCTCCGGACTTCAAGAGACCCAGTACTTC. It encodes CASSSGLQETQYF. The gene calls are TRBV11-2 and TRBJ2-5; D possibly corresponds to TRBD2 (5 bases). From germline, CDR1 is SGHAT and CDR2 FQNNGV. CDR3 length: 13 residues. Deletions cut 4 bases from V and 2 bases from J, with 8 bases between.

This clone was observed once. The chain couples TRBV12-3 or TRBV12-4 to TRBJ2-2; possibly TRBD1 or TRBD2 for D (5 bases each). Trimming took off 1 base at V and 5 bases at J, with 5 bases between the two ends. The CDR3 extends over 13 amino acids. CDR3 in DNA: TGTGCCAGCAGTTTAGGGGGGACCGGGGAGCTGTTTTTT. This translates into CASSLGGTGELFF.

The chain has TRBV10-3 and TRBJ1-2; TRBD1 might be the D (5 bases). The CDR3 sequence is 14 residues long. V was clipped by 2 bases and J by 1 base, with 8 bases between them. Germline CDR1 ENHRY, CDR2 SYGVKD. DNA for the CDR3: TGTGCCATCAGTGAGCCCAGGGATAACTATGGCTACACCTTC. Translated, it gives CAISEPRDNYGYTF.

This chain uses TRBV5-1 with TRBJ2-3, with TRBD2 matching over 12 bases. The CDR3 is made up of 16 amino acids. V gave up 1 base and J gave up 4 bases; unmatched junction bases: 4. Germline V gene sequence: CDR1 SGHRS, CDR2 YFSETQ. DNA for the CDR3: TGCGCCAGCAGCTTGAATCTAGCGGGAGGGTCAGATACGCAGTATTTT. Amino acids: CASSLNLAGGSDTQYF.

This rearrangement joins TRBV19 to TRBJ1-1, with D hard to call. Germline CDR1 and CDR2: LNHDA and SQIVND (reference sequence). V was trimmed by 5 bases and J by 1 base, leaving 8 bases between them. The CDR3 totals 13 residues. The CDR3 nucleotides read TGTGCCAGTAGTTTCCGACAGAACACTGAAGCTTTCTTT. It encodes CASSFRQNTEAFF.

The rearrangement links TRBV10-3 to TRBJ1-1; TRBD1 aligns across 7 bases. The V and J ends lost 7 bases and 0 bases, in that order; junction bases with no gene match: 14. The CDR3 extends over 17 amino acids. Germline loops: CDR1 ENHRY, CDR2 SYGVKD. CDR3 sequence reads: CAINRAPGQPMNTEAFF. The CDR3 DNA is TGTGCCATCAACCGAGCACCGGGACAGCCTATGAACACTGAAGCTTTCTTT.